This T cell receptor (beta chain) was found in a study of OX40 agonist ivuxolimab in advanced cancers. Study in general: Dosing consisted of intravenous ivuxolimab at 0.01 to 10 mg/kg every 2 weeks. Patients in dose escalation had liver, melanoma, kidney or head and neck cancers. A partial response was reached by three patients: one with hepatocellular carcinoma and two with cutaneous melanoma. Study-wide results and caveats: Normalized T-cell clonal expansion was also low in a subset of nonresponders.

Notes on this clone: Its specificity is not known.

The CDR3 has 16 amino acids. V gave up 2 bases and J gave up 1 base, with 11 bases separating them. Germline-derived CDR1 and CDR2 are KGHSH and LQKENI. Only in-frame clones appear in the TCRdb table, and some are missing; sequencing was by immunoSEQ multiplex PCR. The sample contains roughly 28,000 clones, roughly 84% of which appear only once. The chain recombines TRBV18 with TRBJ2-2; D is ambiguous. The starting material was CD4+ or CD8+ T cells sorted from blood, obtained in a trial of the OX40 agonist ivuxolimab. The receptor was derived from an adult with an advanced solid tumor such as melanoma, head and neck, liver or kidney cancer. The CDR3 protein is CASSPIRAQNTGELFF. The CDR3 nucleotides are TGTGCCAGCTCACCAATCCGGGCCCAGAACACCGGGGAGCTGTTTTTT.